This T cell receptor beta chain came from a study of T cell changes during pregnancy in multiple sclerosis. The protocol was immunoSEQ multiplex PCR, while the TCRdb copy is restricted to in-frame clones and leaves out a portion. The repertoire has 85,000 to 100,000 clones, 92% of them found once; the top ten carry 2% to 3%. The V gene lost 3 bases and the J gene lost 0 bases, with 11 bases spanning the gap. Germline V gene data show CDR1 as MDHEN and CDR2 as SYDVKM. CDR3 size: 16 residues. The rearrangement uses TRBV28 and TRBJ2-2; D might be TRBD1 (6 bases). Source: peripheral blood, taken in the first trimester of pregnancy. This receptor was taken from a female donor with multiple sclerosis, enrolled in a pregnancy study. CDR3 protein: CASSFFTGTNTGELFF. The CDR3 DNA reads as TGTGCCAGCAGTTTTTTCACAGGGACGAACACCGGGGAGCTGTTTTTT.